The entry below gives a single T cell receptor (beta chain) sequence along with its context. Its antigen is not known. This entry comes from a study of a mutant IDH1 vaccine in newly diagnosed glioma. Study in general: Investigators started vaccination 4-6 weeks after radiotherapy alone, or with temozolomide cycles.

The assay was immunoSEQ multiplex PCR, and TCRdb's table has in-frame clones only and misses some. This table holds 60,000 to 65,000 clones, about four fifths found once. Looked up from germline, CDR1 is MDHEN and CDR2 is SYDVKM. CDR3 length: 15 amino acids. V was pared by 3 bases and J by 2 bases, with 13 bases between. Findings and caveats of the study: Evidence of vaccine-induced immune responses was documented in 85% to 95% of patients. Seemingly, top peripheral T cell clonotype changes bore no relation to pseudoprogression.

Indicated time point: week 35, safety follow-up. It was 300 ug of mutant IDH1 20-mer peptide that made up each vaccine dose, given with topical imiquimod. Sequencing used PBMCs, obtained from a glioma patient whose treatment included an IDH1 peptide vaccine. This chain links TRBV28 with TRBJ2-5, with a possible D match to TRBD2 (5 bases). The sequence came from a man in his forties with glioma. The CDR3 region is CASSFASGVQETQYF. For the CDR3, the DNA is TGTGCCAGCAGTTTCGCGAGCGGAGTGCAAGAGACCCAGTACTTC.